This T cell receptor (beta chain) is from a study of T cell responses to AZD1222 COVID-19 vaccine. The overall study: Second doses were pooled across both intervals (about 4 or about 12 weeks). Study-level findings and limits: Researchers took repertoire samples only after the peak T cell response had come. Donors, mostly white British, included more females; clonal diversity was possibly underestimated. Spike-specific TCR breadth and depth grew following two AZD1222 doses.

Details on this clone: What it binds is unknown.

Assay used: immunoSEQ multiplex PCR; TCRdb lists only in-frame clones, some missing. The data show around 150,000 clones, more than 80% seen once. The specimen comprised peripheral blood, sampled on day 0 of AZD1222 vaccination. The clonotype originates from an adult in good health.

CDR3 in DNA: TGCGCCAGCAGCCGGTCAGGGGATTCCTATGGCTACACCTTC. This translates into CASSRSGDSYGYTF. The rearrangement links TRBV5-1 to TRBJ1-2; D may be TRBD1 (6 bases). The CDR3 sequence is 14 residues long. CDR1 and CDR2 (germline): SGHRS, YFSETQ. V lost 4 bases and J 4 bases, leaving 14 bases between the germline ends.